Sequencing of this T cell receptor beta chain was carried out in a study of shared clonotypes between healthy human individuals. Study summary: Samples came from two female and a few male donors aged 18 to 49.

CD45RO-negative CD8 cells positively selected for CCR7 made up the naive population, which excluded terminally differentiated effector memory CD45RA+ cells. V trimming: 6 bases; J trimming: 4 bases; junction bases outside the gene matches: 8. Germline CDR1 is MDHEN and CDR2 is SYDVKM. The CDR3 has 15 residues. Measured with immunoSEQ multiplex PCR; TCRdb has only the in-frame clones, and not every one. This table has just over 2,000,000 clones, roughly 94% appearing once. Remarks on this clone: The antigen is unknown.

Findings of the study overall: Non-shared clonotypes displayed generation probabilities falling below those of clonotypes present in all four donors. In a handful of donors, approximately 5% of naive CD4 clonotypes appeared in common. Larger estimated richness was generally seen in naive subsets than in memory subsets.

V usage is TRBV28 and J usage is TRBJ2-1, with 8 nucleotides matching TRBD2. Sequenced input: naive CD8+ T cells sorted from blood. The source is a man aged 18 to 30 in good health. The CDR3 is CASSPYGGVYNEQFF. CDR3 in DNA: TGTGCCAGCAGCCCATACGGGGGGGTGTACAATGAGCAGTTCTTC.